Listed below are T cell receptor beta chains from one sample, sequenced in a study of T cell responses to AZD1222 COVID-19 vaccine. Produced via immunoSEQ multiplex PCR; TCRdb's table is partial and in-frame only. The sample has 150,000 to 200,000 clones, approximately 90% seen once. Material: peripheral blood, obtained 28 days after the second dose of the MenACWY control vaccine. These receptor sequences come from an adult who received the MenACWY meningococcal vaccine as a control. Each CDR3 is given without its conserved first and last residue. The D gene is left open where the match is weak.

J gene	D gene	V gene	CDR3 protein
TRBJ1-3	-	TRBV10-3	AISERNTHSGNTIY
TRBJ1-5	-	TRBV5-8	ASSTLRYRGDRNQPQH
TRBJ2-1	-	TRBV12-3/TRBV12-4	ASSPDLNEQF
TRBJ2-1	TRBD2	TRBV7-3	ASSGLGAGVPHEQF
TRBJ1-3	-	TRBV28	ASSLFQGRRDTIY
TRBJ1-5	TRBD1	TRBV30	AWRLGQKDQPQH
TRBJ1-3	-	TRBV4-3	ASSQGNTIY
TRBJ2-7	-	TRBV7-3	ASSLGAAEIYEQY
TRBJ1-5	-	TRBV7-2	ASSLDRYQPQH
TRBJ2-7	-	TRBV27	ASSLVGQIYEQY
TRBJ1-5	-	TRBV29-1	SVGGVGSNQPQH
TRBJ1-2	-	TRBV5-6	ASSLQSPGYT
TRBJ2-1	TRBD2	TRBV24-1	ATSDVTHGLASNEQF
TRBJ1-5	-	TRBV5-5	ASSNRGEQLNQPQH
TRBJ1-5	-	TRBV6-2/TRBV6-3	ASSSPQGSNQPQH
TRBJ2-7	TRBD2	TRBV4-1	ASSQGPGGFYEQY
TRBJ2-5	-	TRBV7-2	ASSLMGRETQY
TRBJ1-5	-	TRBV6-5	ASSYGVAQPQH
TRBJ1-4	-	TRBV30	AWSQGHANEKLF
TRBJ1-1	-	TRBV27	ASSLNRNTEAF
TRBJ1-1	-	TRBV11-2	ASSPPGGRHTEAF
TRBJ1-1	-	TRBV29-1	SVRTDMNTEAF
TRBJ2-2	-	TRBV10-2	AAHNTGELF
TRBJ1-3	-	TRBV2	ASGGGDGNTIY